This is a list of T cell receptor beta chains from one sample in a study of Graves' ophthalmopathy and Graves' hyperthyroidism. One entry per CDR3 protein results from TCRdb running MiXCR on the multiplex PCR reads. The sample consists of over a million distinct CDR3 sequences, about two fifths of them appearing once. Source material: peripheral blood or thyroid tissue (not recorded which). The receptors derive from an adult man with Graves' hyperthyroidism. Both conserved end residues are part of each CDR3. Fields, in order: J gene, clone size, D gene, V gene, CDR3 protein, CDR3 DNA. The D gene is left open where the match is weak. Some rows mark clone size as missing; the rest say once, few, many or name a class of expanded clone.

J: TRBJ2-5
size: many
D: TRBD1
V: TRBV7-6
CDR3: CASSLGSRGLETQYF
DNA: TGTGCCAGCAGCTTAGGATCCAGGGGGCTGGAGACCCAGTACTTC

J: TRBJ1-2
size: many
D: NA
V: TRBV7-8
CDR3: CASSLEQNYGYTF
DNA: TGTGCCAGCAGCTTAGAACAGAACTATGGCTACACCTTC

J: TRBJ1-1
size: many
D: NA
V: TRBV12-3/TRBV12-4
CDR3: CASSWGGKDTEAFF
DNA: TGTGCCAGCAGTTGGGGGGGCAAGGACACTGAAGCTTTCTTT

J: TRBJ2-7
size: NA
D: NA
V: TRBV5-1
CDR3: CASSLLGPGYEQYF
DNA: TGCGCCAGCAGCTTGTTAGGGCCTGGCTACGAGCAGTACTTC

J: TRBJ1-5
size: many
D: TRBD1
V: TRBV7-2
CDR3: CASSFPAGGQPQHF
DNA: TGTGCCAGCAGCTTCCCAGCAGGGGGACAGCCCCAGCATTTT

J: TRBJ2-2
size: few
D: NA
V: TRBV7-2
CDR3: CASSLERKWTQNTGELFF
DNA: TGTGCCAGCAGCTTAGAACGGAAGTGGACACAGAACACCGGGGAGCTGTTTTTT

J: TRBJ2-7
size: NA
D: TRBD1
V: TRBV7-3
CDR3: CASSSLQGVGYEQYF
DNA: TGTGCCAGCAGTTCACTACAGGGGGTGGGGTACGAGCAGTACTTC

J: TRBJ2-2
size: many
D: TRBD1
V: TRBV24-1
CDR3: CATSDLPFRTGEDTGELFF
DNA: TGTGCCACCAGTGATTTGCCATTCAGGACAGGGGAAGACACCGGGGAGCTGTTTTTT

J: TRBJ2-7
size: once
D: NA
V: TRBV7-2
CDR3: CASSMERATSYEQYF
DNA: TGTGCCAGTAGTATGGAACGGGCTACGAGCTACGAGCAGTACTTC

J: TRBJ2-7
size: many
D: NA
V: TRBV29-1
CDR3: CSVEFSYEQYF
DNA: TGCAGCGTTGAATTCTCCTACGAGCAGTACTTC

J: TRBJ1-4
size: many
D: NA
V: TRBV9
CDR3: CASSPDSPWGEATNEKLFF
DNA: TGTGCCAGCAGTCCTGACAGCCCCTGGGGAGAGGCAACTAATGAAAAACTGTTTTTT

J: TRBJ2-5
size: NA
D: TRBD2
V: TRBV2
CDR3: CAARVRGSETQYF
DNA: TGTGCCGCCAGGGTACGCGGGAGCGAGACCCAGTACTTC

J: TRBJ1-2
size: NA
D: TRBD1
V: TRBV29-1
CDR3: CSVRNRGTKYTF
DNA: TGCAGCGTTCGCAACAGGGGTACGAAATACACCTTC

J: TRBJ1-2
size: NA
D: TRBD1
V: TRBV27
CDR3: CASSGSVRTGGYGYTF
DNA: TGTGCCAGCAGTGGGTCTGTTAGGACAGGAGGTTATGGCTACACCTTC

J: TRBJ1-4
size: many
D: TRBD1
V: TRBV5-1
CDR3: CASSFGQGEEKLFF
DNA: TGCGCCAGCAGCTTCGGACAGGGAGAAGAAAAACTGTTTTTT

J: TRBJ1-1
size: NA
D: TRBD1
V: TRBV27
CDR3: CASSGRDRDLGGTEAFF
DNA: TGTGCCAGCAGTGGGAGGGACAGGGACTTAGGCGGCACTGAAGCTTTCTTT

J: TRBJ2-7
size: many
D: TRBD1
V: TRBV12-3/TRBV12-4
CDR3: CASTLRDRGYEQYF
DNA: TGTGCCAGCACACTACGGGACAGGGGATACGAGCAGTACTTC

J: TRBJ1-1
size: many
D: TRBD1
V: TRBV5-1
CDR3: CASSRTGGSEAFF
DNA: TGCGCCAGCAGCCGGACAGGGGGCTCGGAAGCTTTCTTT

J: TRBJ2-7
size: many
D: NA
V: TRBV7-2
CDR3: CASSPRPRQAYEQYF
DNA: TGTGCCAGCAGCCCCCGCCCACGGCAGGCCTACGAGCAGTACTTC

J: TRBJ2-7
size: NA
D: TRBD1
V: TRBV30
CDR3: CAWRGIGQGTYEQYF
DNA: TGTGCCTGGAGGGGTATCGGACAGGGGACATACGAGCAGTACTTC

J: TRBJ1-4
size: few
D: TRBD1
V: TRBV15
CDR3: CATSTRDGTGGEKLFF
DNA: TGTGCCACCAGCACCCGAGACGGGACAGGGGGCGAAAAACTGTTTTTT

J: TRBJ2-5
size: NA
D: TRBD1
V: TRBV5-1
CDR3: CASRLGEQGAGETQYF
DNA: TGCGCCAGCAGGCTCGGGGAACAGGGGGCAGGAGAGACCCAGTACTTC

J: TRBJ2-7
size: few
D: TRBD1
V: TRBV5-6
CDR3: CASSPYVRQGAEQYF
DNA: TGTGCCAGCAGCCCTTATGTGCGACAGGGGGCCGAGCAGTACTTC

J: TRBJ2-7
size: many
D: NA
V: TRBV2
CDR3: CASSVVPVQISYEQYF
DNA: TGTGCCAGCAGTGTGGTCCCCGTTCAGATCTCCTACGAGCAGTACTTC

J: TRBJ2-5
size: NA
D: NA
V: TRBV7-8
CDR3: CASSLAQANQETQYF
DNA: TGTGCCAGCAGCTTAGCACAGGCGAACCAAGAGACCCAGTACTTC

J: TRBJ2-2
size: few
D: NA
V: TRBV6-5
CDR3: CASRRELSGELFF
DNA: TGTGCCAGCAGGAGGGAGTTGTCCGGGGAGCTGTTTTTT

J: TRBJ2-7
size: NA
D: TRBD2
V: TRBV7-8
CDR3: CASSQASGSFYEQYF
DNA: TGTGCCAGCAGCCAAGCTAGCGGAAGTTTCTACGAGCAGTACTTC

J: TRBJ2-6
size: many
D: NA
V: TRBV4-3
CDR3: CASSQGGGSGANVLTF
DNA: TGCGCCAGCAGCCAAGGTGGGGGATCTGGGGCCAACGTCCTGACTTTC